What follows are 30 T cell receptor beta chains derived from one specimen sequenced in a study of cytomegalovirus exposure and HLA in healthy donors. With 60 Vbeta and 13 Jbeta primers, the PCR was carried out. Some clones are missing from TCRdb's copy, which holds only in-frame ones; the method was immunoSEQ multiplex PCR. The sample includes approximately 150,000 clones, 70% to 80% seen only once; the top ten take roughly 1.6%. The sample consisted of PBMCs. The source is a man aged 35 to 55 in good health and CMV-seronegative.

The chain employs TRBV5-6 and TRBJ2-7, with unresolved D. V gave up 2 bases and J gave up 6 bases, with 9 bases separating them. CDR3 length: 12 amino acids. From germline, CDR1 is SGHDT and CDR2 YYEEEE. CDR3 in amino acids: CASSFMESEQYF. The CDR3 DNA reads TGTGCCAGCAGCTTCATGGAGTCCGAGCAGTACTTC.

V and J are TRBV5-4 and TRBJ2-7; TRBD2 aligns across 15 bases. The germline CDR1 and CDR2 sequences are SGHNT and YYREEE (reference sequence). Trimming took 4 bases from V and 6 from J; bases not matched to a gene: 5. CDR3 length: 15 amino acids. DNA for the CDR3: TGTGCCAGCAGCCCCTGGACTAGCGGGAGGGGCGAGCAGTACTTC. Amino acid sequence: CASSPWTSGRGEQYF. The full variable domain, rest sourced from reference TRBV5-4 and TRBJ2-7, is ETGVTQSPTHLIKTRGQQVTLRCSSQSGHNTVSWYQQALGQGPQFIFQYYREEENGRGNFPPRFSGLQFPNYSSELNVNALELDDSALYLCASSPWTSGRGEQYFGPGTRLTVT.

V usage is TRBV7-9 and J usage is TRBJ2-1; 7 nucleotides line up with TRBD2. J lost 4 bases, V lost 1 base, and 4 bases had no gene match. The CDR3 spans 15 residues. Germline V CDR1 and CDR2: SEHNR, FQNEAQ (reference sequence). CDR3 coding DNA: TGTGCCAGCAGCTTAGAGACTAGCATTTACAATGAGCAGTTCTTC. It codes for CASSLETSIYNEQFF.

CDR3 DNA: TGTGCCAGCAGTCCCCACCGGGGACAGGGGGAACGCGAGCAGTACTTC. Amino acids: CASSPHRGQGEREQYF. The genes are TRBV6-6 and TRBJ2-7, with 11 bases aligning to TRBD1. The CDR3 runs 16 residues. Germline CDR1 is MNHNY and CDR2 is SVGAGI (reference sequence). V was clipped by 5 bases and J by 6 bases; unmatched bases: 12.

This chain connects TRBV28 to TRBJ1-5; the D is unclear. CDR3 length equals 16 residues. V was cut by 1 base and J by 4 bases, with 14 bases left in between. The germline gives CDR1 MDHEN, CDR2 SYDVKM. The CDR3 loop is CASSLFRSGGNQPQHF. CDR3 nucleotides: TGTGCCAGCAGTTTATTTCGGTCAGGTGGTAATCAGCCCCAGCATTTT.

This chain links TRBV11-3 with TRBJ2-1; 10 bases align to TRBD1. The CDR3 is 15 amino acids. Losses at the gene ends were 5 bases for V and 9 bases for J; bases not matched to a gene: 10. Germline CDR1 is SGHNT and CDR2 is YENEEA. CDR3 DNA: TGTGCCAGCAGCCCCCGGGACAGGGGTATCGGTGAGCAGTTCTTC. Encoded protein: CASSPRDRGIGEQFF.

This chain uses TRBV6-6 with TRBJ1-2; 9 bases align to TRBD1. J was trimmed by 3 bases and V by 0 bases; bases with no gene match: 5. CDR1 and CDR2 (germline): MNHNY, SVGAGI (reference sequence). The CDR3 is 16 amino acids. This CDR3 reads CASSYSKWTGDYGYTF. In nucleotides, the CDR3 is TGTGCCAGCAGTTACTCGAAGTGGACAGGGGACTATGGCTACACCTTC.

The rearrangement links TRBV15 to TRBJ2-5; D perhaps matches TRBD1 (5 bases). The CDR3 sequence is 16 residues long. Germline values: CDR1 LNHNV, CDR2 YYDKDF (reference sequence). V dropped 9 bases and J dropped 5 bases, with 25 bases sitting between them. CDR3 loop: CATRPGYKPMVETQYF. The CDR3 DNA is TGTGCCACTAGGCCAGGGTATAAGCCTATGGTGGAGACCCAGTACTTC.

The rearrangement joins TRBV27 to TRBJ1-2; D possibly corresponds to TRBD1 (6 bases). This CDR3 is built from 16 residues. The germline V gene encodes CDR1 MNHEY and CDR2 SMNVEV (reference sequence). Trimming took off 4 bases at V and 0 bases at J, with 15 bases between the two ends. The chain's CDR3 is CASSSLRRDTNYGYTF. In nucleotides, the CDR3 is TGTGCCAGCAGTTCACTCCGCCGGGACACTAACTATGGCTACACCTTC.

This clone was detected only a few times. The rearrangement uses TRBV9 and TRBJ1-1; no firm D call. The CDR3 spans 14 residues. Germline CDR1 is SGDLS and CDR2 is YYNGEE. Between the trimmed V and J ends, which lost 6 bases and 1 base, there was a span of 13 bases. The CDR3 region has the DNA TGTGCCAGCACCTTTAGTGTTGCGAACACTGAAGCTTTCTTT. Its translation: CASTFSVANTEAFF.

This chain joins TRBV6-6 and TRBJ2-7, with 8 bases matching TRBD1. Germline CDR1 is MNHNY and CDR2 is SVGAGI (reference sequence). J lost 6 bases, V lost 6 bases, and 10 bases had no gene match. This CDR3 region has 14 residues. In DNA form, the CDR3 reads TGTGCCAGCAGCCACGACAGGGGTTGGGTCGAGCAGTACGTC. Protein product: CASSHDRGWVEQYV.

The genes are TRBV27 and TRBJ2-7, with 9 bases aligning to TRBD2. The CDR3 has 15 residues. CDR1 and CDR2 (germline): MNHEY, SMNVEV (reference sequence). Losses at the gene ends were 7 bases for V and 2 bases for J; bases not matched to a gene: 9. CDR3: CASMRGQRGAYEQYF. CDR3 DNA sequence: TGTGCCAGCATGAGGGGCCAGCGGGGGGCCTACGAGCAGTACTTC.

Note on this clone: One end of the junction does not line up with germline, which may come from a read error. This chain connects TRBV30 to TRBJ2-6; D may be TRBD2 (6 bases). Germline V CDR1 and CDR2: GTSNPN, SVGIG (reference sequence). CDR3 size: 14 residues. In DNA, the CDR3 is TGTGCCTGGGAGGGAGGCGGTGGGGCCAACGGCCTGACTTTC. Residues: CAWEGGGGANGLTF.

The chain is built from TRBV11-3 and TRBJ2-1; 8 positions match TRBD2. Germline-derived CDR1 and CDR2 are SGHNT and YENEEA. V shed 5 bases and J 6 bases; nucleotides not matched to a gene: 12. The CDR3 loop spans 16 amino acids. DNA of the CDR3: TGTGCCAGCAGCCCAAGGGTGAGCGGGAGTTTCAATGAGCAGTTCTTC. Translation gives CASSPRVSGSFNEQFF.

The gene calls are TRBV27 and TRBJ1-2; 9 nucleotides align to TRBD1. The V gene's germline CDR1 is MNHEY and CDR2 SMNVEV (reference sequence). J was trimmed by 2 bases and V by 5 bases; bases with no gene match: 6. There are 15 residues in the CDR3. The DNA of the CDR3 is TGTGCCAGCAGTCTTAACAGGGGGCAAAACTATGGCTACACCTTC. Translation: CASSLNRGQNYGYTF.

The CDR3 is CASSLGGGKEKLFF. CDR3 nucleotide sequence: TGTGCCAGCAGCTTAGGAGGGGGCAAAGAAAAACTGTTTTTT. The J gene is TRBJ1-4, the V gene TRBV7-6, with 7 bases identical to TRBD1. This CDR3 contains 14 residues. CDR1 and CDR2 from the germline V gene are SGHVS and FNYEAQ. Trimming at V came to 1 base and at J to 8 bases, leaving 4 bases not matched to a gene.

V and J are TRBV6-5 and TRBJ2-5, with D tentatively TRBD2 (5 bases). The ends were cut back, 4 bases at V and 5 bases at J, with 11 bases in the middle. Germline CDR1 and CDR2: MNHEY and SVGAGI. CDR3 length: 13 residues. The CDR3 DNA follows: TGTGCCAGCAGTTTCGGAGGAGTGGAGACCCAGTACTTC. Translation: CASSFGGVETQYF.

V is TRBV7-2 and J is TRBJ2-3; 14 bases are a match to TRBD2. After removal of 5 bases from V and 2 bases from J, the junction contained 6 bases not matched to a gene. The germline V gene has CDR1 SGHTA and CDR2 FQGNSA. This CDR3 region has 17 residues. This chain's CDR3 is CASSPRLAGGSTDTQYF. CDR3 coding DNA: TGTGCCAGCAGCCCCAGACTAGCGGGAGGGTCCACAGATACGCAGTATTTT.

J is TRBJ1-2 and V is TRBV5-6; possibly TRBD1 for D (5 bases). CDR1 and CDR2 from the germline V gene are SGHDT and YYEEEE. V was pared by 3 bases and J by 6 bases, with 12 bases between. This CDR3 has 13 amino acids. CDR3 sequence reads: CASSYQGRDGYTF. In nucleotides, the CDR3 is TGTGCCAGCAGCTACCAGGGTAGGGATGGCTACACCTTC.

This clone was detected only a few times. The chain carries TRBV18 and TRBJ2-1; 9 positions agree with TRBD2. CDR1 KGHSH and CDR2 LQKENI come from the germline V gene. This CDR3 spans 16 amino acids. The junction had 15 bases not matched to a gene; V was cut back by 5 bases and J by 10 bases. The CDR3 DNA is TGTGCCAGCTCAATAACGGCGGGAGGGCCCGAGGGGGAGCAGTTCTTC. Its protein is CASSITAGGPEGEQFF.

The table lists this clone with a count of one. The genes are TRBV5-1 and TRBJ1-2, with 8 bases aligning to TRBD1. Trimming cost V 3 bases and J 7 bases; bases outside gene matches: 5. The length of the CDR3 is 13 residues. Germline loops: CDR1 SGHRS, CDR2 YFSETQ. The CDR3 is CASSSSGGFGYTF. CDR3 DNA: TGCGCCAGCAGCTCCTCAGGGGGCTTTGGCTACACCTTC.

The chain carries TRBV19 and TRBJ2-5; 8 bases line up with TRBD1. Germline CDR1 and CDR2: LNHDA and SQIVND (reference sequence). The CDR3 is made up of 13 amino acids. Germline trimming cut 7 bases from V and 4 bases from J; bases unmatched to any gene: 5. CDR3 region: CASKARGRETQYF. CDR3 bases: TGTGCCAGTAAGGCCAGGGGGCGAGAGACCCAGTACTTC.

This clone has only one observation. The chain uses TRBV9 and TRBJ2-4; 10 bases are a match to TRBD2. CDR1 is SGDLS and CDR2 is YYNGEE in the germline V gene. This CDR3 contains 18 residues. With 0 bases clipped from V and 2 bases from J, the junction kept 8 bases outside the gene matches. CDR3 sequence: CASSVDGTSVTTKNIQYF. The CDR3 DNA reads as TGTGCCAGCAGCGTAGATGGGACTAGCGTCACAACCAAAAACATTCAGTACTTC.

This sequence joins TRBV29-1 and TRBJ1-5; 10 bases are shared with TRBD1. The CDR3 consists of 13 residues. The germline CDR1 and CDR2 sequences are SQVTM and ANQGSEA. J gave up 7 bases and V 6 bases, and 6 bases lay outside the gene matches. The CDR3 protein is CSVQGQGGQPQHF. The DNA of the CDR3 is TGCAGCGTCCAAGGACAGGGGGGACAGCCCCAGCATTTT.

The rearrangement uses TRBV5-1 and TRBJ2-7, with D maybe TRBD2 (6 bases). Germline loops: CDR1 SGHRS, CDR2 YFSETQ. The CDR3 is made up of 15 amino acids. The V and J ends lost 3 bases and 3 bases respectively, with 16 bases between them. CDR3 protein: CASSSMSASVYEQYF. CDR3 nucleotide sequence: TGCGCCAGCAGCTCAATGTCGGCTAGCGTCTACGAGCAGTACTTC.

The chain has TRBV21-1 and TRBJ2-2; no check of the table's D call, TRBD1, against the DNA was made. TRBV21-1 is described as a pseudogene. This CDR3 is 15 amino acids long. The CDR3 coding sequence is TGTGCCAGCAGCACCCAGACAGGGCCCACCGGGGAGCTGTTTTTT. It yields the protein CASSTQTGPTGELFF.

This rearrangement joins TRBV6-1 to TRBJ1-6, with 7 bases that match TRBD1. The germline V gene encodes CDR1 MNHNS and CDR2 SASEGT. This CDR3 comprises 15 residues. J was trimmed by 8 bases and V by 4 bases; bases with no gene match: 8. The CDR3 DNA reads TGTGCCAGCAGTGCCTTGACAGGGTCGTATTCACCCCTCCACTTT. It yields the protein CASSALTGSYSPLHF.

The chain joins TRBV28 to TRBJ2-3; 7 positions match TRBD2. Per germline, CDR1 MDHEN and CDR2 SYDVKM. The CDR3 sequence is 14 residues long. V lost 7 bases and J lost 3; bases outside the gene matches: 7. The CDR3 DNA sequence: TGTGCCAGCACCCAGACTAGCCCTACAGATACGCAGTATTTT. This encodes CASTQTSPTDTQYF.

This rearrangement joins TRBV10-3 to TRBJ2-1, with 14 bases fitting TRBD2. Looked up from germline, CDR1 is ENHRY and CDR2 is SYGVKD. This CDR3 is 15 amino acids long. V lost 6 bases and J lost 9; bases outside the gene matches: 7. CDR3 in DNA: TGTGCCATCAGGGGACTAGCGGGAGATAAGGGTGAGCAGTTCTTC. As protein: CAIRGLAGDKGEQFF.

The chain couples TRBV4-1 to TRBJ1-5; D ambiguous. Germline lookup yields CDR1 MGHRA and CDR2 YSYEKL. V was trimmed by 2 bases and J by 0 bases, leaving 11 bases between them. The CDR3 is 16 residues long. CDR3 residues: CASSQLVAGSNQPQHF. CDR3 coding DNA: TGCGCCAGCAGCCAATTGGTGGCAGGTAGCAATCAGCCCCAGCATTTT.